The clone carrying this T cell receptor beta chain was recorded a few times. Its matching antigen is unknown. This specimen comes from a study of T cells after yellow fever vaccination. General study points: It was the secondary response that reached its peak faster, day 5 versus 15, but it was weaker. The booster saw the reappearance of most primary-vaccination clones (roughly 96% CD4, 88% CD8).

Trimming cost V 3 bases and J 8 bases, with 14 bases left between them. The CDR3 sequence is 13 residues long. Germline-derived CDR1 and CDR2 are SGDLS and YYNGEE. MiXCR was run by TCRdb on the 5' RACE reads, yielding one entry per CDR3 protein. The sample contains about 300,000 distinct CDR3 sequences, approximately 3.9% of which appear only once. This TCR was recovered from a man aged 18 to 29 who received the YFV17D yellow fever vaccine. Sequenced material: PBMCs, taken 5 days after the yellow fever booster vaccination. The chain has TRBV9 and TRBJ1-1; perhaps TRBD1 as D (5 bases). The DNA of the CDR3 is TGTGCCAGCAGCGCTATGAGGCCAGGGGAAGCTTTCTTT. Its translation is CASSAMRPGEAFF.